This T cell receptor (beta chain) was captured in a study of T cell responses to AZD1222 COVID-19 vaccine. Study at large: Doses given second, at about 4 or about 12 weeks, were pooled. Notes on the study in general: At baseline, seropositivity was found in only six AZD1222 recipients. Spike-wide coverage was observed for vaccine-associated CD4 TCRs, with dominant responses at 160-218 and 743-854. Mostly white British, mostly female donors; authors suggested clonal diversity may be underestimated.

This clone was recorded a few times. Its antigen is not known. This table comes from immunoSEQ multiplex PCR, and its TCRdb copy is limited to in-frame clones, with some not included. The data hold some 160,000 clones, with 88% observed a single time. Trimming cost V 3 bases and J 2 bases, with 10 bases left between them. Germline V gives CDR1 GTSNPN, CDR2 SVGIG (reference sequence). CDR3 length: 13 amino acids. The sample here was peripheral blood, taken on day 0 of AZD1222 vaccination. The TCR originated in an adult in good health. The rearrangement links TRBV30 to TRBJ1-2; D is uncertain. The CDR3 region has the DNA TGTGCCTGGAGCCCCGAGGACAACTATGGCTACACCTTC. It codes for CAWSPEDNYGYTF.